These 20 T cell receptor beta chains share one sample of origin, sequenced in a study of shared clonotypes between healthy human individuals. The table came from immunoSEQ multiplex PCR; TCRdb's copy has only in-frame clones and leaves some out. The repertoire holds about 1,900,000 clones, with about 94% as singletons. Naivety among CD8 cells was defined by CD45RO negativity and positive CCR7 selection, thereby excluding terminally differentiated effector memory CD45RA+ cells. The sample consisted of naive CD8+ T cells sorted from blood. The origin of the receptors is a young man in good health.

The chain recombines TRBV9 with TRBJ2-4, with a weak D call TRBD1 (5 bases). The CDR3 consists of 16 residues. V shed 0 bases and J shed 0 bases, with 10 bases lying between them. From germline, CDR1 is SGDLS and CDR2 YYNGEE. The CDR3 bases are TGTGCCAGCAGCGTAGGGGGCGACATAGCCAAAAACATTCAGTACTTC. This translates into CASSVGGDIAKNIQYF.

Worth noting for this clone: The sample contains more than one DNA sequence encoding this CDR3. This rearrangement joins TRBV6-5 to TRBJ2-3; TRBD2 matches 9 bases. V was pared by 4 bases and J by 2 bases, with 4 bases of the junction left unmatched. The CDR3 is made up of 15 amino acids. CDR1 is MNHEY and CDR2 is SVGAGI in the germline V gene. CDR3 nucleotide sequence: TGTGCCAGCAGTTCGCTAGCGGGATACACAGATACGCAGTATTTT. It encodes CASSSLAGYTDTQYF.

Comment on this clone: In the same sample, other DNA sequences code for this CDR3. The genes are TRBV13 and TRBJ2-1, with D uncertain. CDR1 PRHDT and CDR2 FYEKMQ come from the germline V gene (reference sequence). The CDR3 is 13 amino acids. V was cut by 0 bases and J by 0 bases, with 0 bases left in between. In DNA form, the CDR3 reads TGTGCCAGCAGCTTAGGCTCCTACAATGAGCAGTTCTTC. It encodes CASSLGSYNEQFF.

The chain links TRBV6-1 to TRBJ2-7; no firm D call. Trimming left V 2 bases short and J 2 bases short, with 7 bases between. This CDR3 is built from 13 residues. Germline loops: CDR1 MNHNS, CDR2 SASEGT. CDR3 sequence reads: CASSEFLPYEQYF. The DNA for the CDR3 is TGTGCCAGCAGTGAATTTCTACCCTACGAGCAGTACTTC.

The chain employs TRBV28 and TRBJ1-2; perhaps TRBD1 as D (5 bases). The germline CDR1 and CDR2 sequences are MDHEN and SYDVKM. V dropped 8 bases and J dropped 6 bases, with 16 bases sitting between them. This CDR3 is built from 13 residues. The CDR3 DNA sequence: TGTGCCAGCTACCAGGGTTTTGTAGATGGCTACACCTTC. Its translation: CASYQGFVDGYTF.

The chain employs TRBV4-2 and TRBJ2-3; D is undetermined. With 4 bases removed from V and 0 bases from J, the gap between germline ends came to 8 bases. The CDR3 length is 14 residues. Germline V lookup: CDR1 LGHNA, CDR2 YNFKEQ. Written as DNA, the CDR3 is TGTGCCAGCAGCCCTGCCGGGAGCACAGATACGCAGTATTTT. It specifies CASSPAGSTDTQYF.

V gene TRBV4-1 combines with J gene TRBJ2-5, with a tentative D call TRBD1 (5 bases). The length of the CDR3 is 15 residues. The ends were cut back, 4 bases at V and 1 base at J, with 13 bases in the middle. Per germline, CDR1 MGHRA and CDR2 YSYEKL. The CDR3 reads CASSLLVQGQETQYF. The CDR3 nucleotides read TGCGCCAGCAGCCTCTTAGTGCAGGGCCAAGAGACCCAGTACTTC.

The gene calls are TRBV7-9 and TRBJ2-6; perhaps TRBD1 as D (5 bases). CDR1 and CDR2 (germline): SEHNR, FQNEAQ (reference sequence). V was clipped by 1 base and J by 0 bases, with 10 bases between them. The CDR3 is 17 amino acids. In DNA, the CDR3 is TGTGCCAGCAGCTTAGGGGGCGCCTCCTCTGGGGCCAACGTCCTGACTTTC. This translates into CASSLGGASSGANVLTF. Full variable domain (remainder filled in from reference TRBV7-9 and TRBJ2-6): DTGVSQNPRHKITKRGQNVTFRCDPISEHNRLYWYRQTLGQGPEFLTYFQNEAQLEKSRLLSDRFSAERPKGSFSTLEIQRTEQGDSAMYLCASSLGGASSGANVLTFGAGSRLTVL.

This chain connects TRBV5-5 to TRBJ1-5; no clear D. CDR1 and CDR2 (germline): SGHKS, YYEKEE (reference sequence). The CDR3 covers 16 residues. Trimming took off 1 base at V and 5 bases at J, with 16 bases between the two ends. CDR3: CASSLRTREDDQPQHF. In nucleotides, the CDR3 is TGTGCCAGCAGCTTGAGGACCCGCGAGGATGATCAGCCCCAGCATTTT.

This clone showed up just once. The rearrangement links TRBV6-5 to TRBJ2-1, with TRBD1 identical over 7 bases. The CDR3 extends over 15 amino acids. CDR1 MNHEY and CDR2 SVGAGI come from the germline V gene. V shed 5 bases, J shed 9 bases, and the junction held 13 bases outside the gene matches. As DNA, the CDR3 is TGTGCCAGCAGTAACCTCATCCTACAGGGGAGTGAGCAGTTCTTC. Its protein is CASSNLILQGSEQFF.

The chain links TRBV10-1 to TRBJ1-1; possible D gene TRBD1, 5 bases. This CDR3 is built from 15 residues. Germline loops: CDR1 WNHNN, CDR2 SYGVQD (reference sequence). Trimming pared 4 bases from V and 6 bases from J, leaving 18 bases between. This CDR3 is CASSGTSELIAEAFF. In DNA, the CDR3 is TGCGCCAGCAGTGGGACATCGGAGTTGATCGCTGAAGCTTTCTTT.

The chain couples TRBV28 to TRBJ1-6; possible D gene TRBD1, 5 bases. The CDR3 covers 14 residues. CDR1 is MDHEN, CDR2 SYDVKM, per germline. V was cut by 4 bases and J by 9 bases, with 13 bases left in between. This CDR3 reads CASSSLEGISPLHF. The CDR3 DNA is TGTGCCAGCAGTTCCCTCGAGGGGATTTCACCCCTCCACTTT.

The V and J genes are TRBV6-5 and TRBJ1-2; D is ambiguous. Trimming left V 4 bases short and J 2 bases short, with 11 bases between. CDR1 and CDR2 (germline): MNHEY, SVGAGI. The CDR3 loop spans 14 amino acids. CDR3 in amino acids: CASSSGVENYGYTF. CDR3 nucleotide sequence: TGTGCCAGCAGTTCAGGAGTTGAAAACTATGGCTACACCTTC.

The J gene is TRBJ1-1, the V gene TRBV4-1, with a tentative D call TRBD1 (6 bases). Germline V lookup: CDR1 MGHRA, CDR2 YSYEKL. The V and J ends lost 1 base and 5 bases respectively, with 14 bases between them. The CDR3 totals 15 residues. CDR3 protein: CASSQGQGRSTEAFF. DNA for the CDR3: TGCGCCAGCAGCCAAGGTCAGGGGAGGTCTACTGAAGCTTTCTTT.

In DNA, the CDR3 is TGTGCCAGCAGCGCTTCGGAAGAAAACATTCAGTACTTC. Translating gives CASSASEENIQYF. This chain connects TRBV7-9 to TRBJ2-4, with D unresolved. There are 13 residues in the CDR3. Trimming removed 5 bases at V and 5 bases at J, with 10 bases between. Germline CDR1 reads SEHNR; CDR2 reads FQNEAQ (reference sequence).

V is TRBV28 and J is TRBJ1-1; the D is unclear. V was pared by 2 bases and J by 3 bases, with 13 bases between. Germline-derived CDR1 and CDR2 are MDHEN and SYDVKM. This CDR3 is 15 amino acids long. CDR3 region: CASSLDRGSDTEAFF. The CDR3, as DNA: TGTGCCAGCAGTTTAGATCGGGGTTCTGACACTGAAGCTTTCTTT.

V usage is TRBV6-6 and J usage is TRBJ2-1; 7 bases fit TRBD2. Looked up from germline, CDR1 is MNHNY and CDR2 is SVGAGI (reference sequence). The CDR3 sequence is 12 residues long. With 8 bases clipped from V and 9 bases from J, the junction kept 7 bases outside the gene matches. CDR3 sequence: CASWGGGSEQFF. The CDR3 DNA reads TGTGCCAGCTGGGGGGGAGGCTCTGAGCAGTTCTTC.

The CDR3 here is CASSQGAGDEQYF. The CDR3 bases are TGCGCCAGCAGCCAAGGAGCAGGGGACGAGCAGTACTTC. J is TRBJ2-7 and V is TRBV4-3; weak D call: TRBD1 (6 bases). V gave up 1 base and J gave up 5 bases, with 9 bases separating them. Germline assignment: CDR1 LGHNA and CDR2 YSLEER. The CDR3 is 13 amino acids.

In this sample, this clone turned up once. The CDR3 DNA reads as TGTGCCAGCAGCTTAGAAACGGTGAATCAGCCCCAGCATTTT. As protein: CASSLETVNQPQHF. This chain uses TRBV7-9 with TRBJ1-5; D remains ambiguous. This CDR3 contains 14 residues. Germline V gene lookup returns CDR1 SEHNR and CDR2 FQNEAQ (reference sequence). The ends were cut back, 1 base at V and 4 bases at J, with 8 bases in the middle.

The V gene is TRBV29-1, the J gene TRBJ2-1; D unresolved. This CDR3 has 12 amino acids. V lost 6 bases to trimming and J lost 5 bases, with 11 bases between them. Germline V CDR1 and CDR2: SQVTM, ANQGSEA. CDR3: CSVINRDNEQFF. The DNA of the CDR3 is TGCAGCGTCATAAATAGGGACAATGAGCAGTTCTTC.